This note documents a single T cell receptor (beta chain) sequence. Its specificity is not known. These data come from a study of PD-1 blockade in mismatch repair-deficient tumors. Study-wide findings and caveats: Rapid post-treatment expansion, then contraction, generally preceding radiologic response, marked tumor-resident clones.

Trimming stripped 0 bases from V and 5 bases from J, with 3 bases between. CDR1 and CDR2 from the germline V gene are GTSNPN and SVGIG (reference sequence). The CDR3 totals 11 residues. Sequencing used immunoSEQ multiplex PCR; TCRdb keeps in-frame clones, though not all of them. The table shows some 110,000 clones, with roughly 80% occurring only once. This chain links TRBV30 with TRBJ2-3; D gene unclear. Sequences were derived from peripheral blood, sampled approximately 64 weeks after starting pembrolizumab. The source is an adult with mismatch repair-deficient cancer. CDR3 DNA: TGTGCCTGGAGTGTAGGAGATACGCAGTATTTT. It yields the protein CAWSVGDTQYF.